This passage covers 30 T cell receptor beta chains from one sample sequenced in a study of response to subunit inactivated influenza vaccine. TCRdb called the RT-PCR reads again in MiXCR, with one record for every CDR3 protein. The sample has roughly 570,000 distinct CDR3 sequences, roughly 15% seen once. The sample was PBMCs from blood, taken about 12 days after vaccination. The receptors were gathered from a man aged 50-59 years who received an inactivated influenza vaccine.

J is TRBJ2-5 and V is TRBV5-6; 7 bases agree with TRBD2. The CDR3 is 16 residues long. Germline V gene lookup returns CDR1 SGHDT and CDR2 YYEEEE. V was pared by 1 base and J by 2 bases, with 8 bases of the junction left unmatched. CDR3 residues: CASSLLSGGLQETQYF. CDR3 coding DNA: TGTGCCAGCAGCTTGTTGTCGGGAGGCCTTCAAGAGACCCAGTACTTC. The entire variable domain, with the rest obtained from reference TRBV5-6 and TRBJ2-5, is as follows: DAGVTQSPTHLIKTRGQQVTLRCSPKSGHDTVSWYQQALGQGPQFIFQYYEEEERQRGNFPDRFSGHQFPNYSSELNVNALLLGDSALYLCASSLLSGGLQETQYFGPGTRLLVL.

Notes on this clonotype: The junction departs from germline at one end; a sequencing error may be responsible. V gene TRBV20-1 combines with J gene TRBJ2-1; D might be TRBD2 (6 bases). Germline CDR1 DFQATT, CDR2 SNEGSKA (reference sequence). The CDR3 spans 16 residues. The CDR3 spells CSARNPGTQSSNKQFF. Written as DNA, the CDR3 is TGCAGTGCTAGAAACCCCGGGACTCAGAGTTCCAATAAGCAGTTCTTC.

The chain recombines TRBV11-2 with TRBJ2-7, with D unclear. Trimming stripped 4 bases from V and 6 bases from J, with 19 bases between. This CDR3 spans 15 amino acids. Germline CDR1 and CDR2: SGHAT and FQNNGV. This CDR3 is CASSSVGFPQVEQYF. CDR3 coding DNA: TGTGCCAGCAGCTCAGTAGGATTTCCGCAGGTCGAGCAGTACTTC.

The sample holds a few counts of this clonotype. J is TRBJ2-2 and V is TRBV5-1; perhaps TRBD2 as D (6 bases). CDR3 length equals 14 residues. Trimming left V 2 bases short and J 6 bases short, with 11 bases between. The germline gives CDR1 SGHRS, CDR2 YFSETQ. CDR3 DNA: TGCGCCAGCAGCTTATCGGGGGAGGCCGGGGAGCTGTTTTTT. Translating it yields CASSLSGEAGELFF.

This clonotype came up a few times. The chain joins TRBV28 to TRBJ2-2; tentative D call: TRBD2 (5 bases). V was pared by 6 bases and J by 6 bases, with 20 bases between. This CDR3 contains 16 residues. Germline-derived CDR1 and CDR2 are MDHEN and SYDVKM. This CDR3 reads CASRRDGLALPGELFF. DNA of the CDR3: TGTGCCAGCAGACGAGACGGCCTAGCCCTCCCCGGGGAGCTGTTTTTT.

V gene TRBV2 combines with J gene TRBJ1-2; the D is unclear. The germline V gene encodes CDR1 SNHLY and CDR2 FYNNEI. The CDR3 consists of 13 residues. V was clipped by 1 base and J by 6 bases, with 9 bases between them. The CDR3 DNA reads TGTGCCAGCAGTGAAGGGCCCTTTGATGGCTACACCTTC. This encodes CASSEGPFDGYTF.

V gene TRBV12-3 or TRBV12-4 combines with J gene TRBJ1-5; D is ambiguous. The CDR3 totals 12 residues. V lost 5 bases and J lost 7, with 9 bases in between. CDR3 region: CASSPGYQPQHF. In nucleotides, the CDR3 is TGTGCCAGCAGTCCCGGATACCAGCCCCAGCATTTT.

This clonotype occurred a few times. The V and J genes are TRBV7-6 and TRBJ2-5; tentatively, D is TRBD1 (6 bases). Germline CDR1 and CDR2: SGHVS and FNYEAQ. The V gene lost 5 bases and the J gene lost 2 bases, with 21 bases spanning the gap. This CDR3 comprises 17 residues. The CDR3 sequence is CASSLKTYRDRQETQYF. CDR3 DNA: TGTGCCAGCAGCCTTAAGACATACAGGGATAGACAAGAGACCCAGTACTTC.

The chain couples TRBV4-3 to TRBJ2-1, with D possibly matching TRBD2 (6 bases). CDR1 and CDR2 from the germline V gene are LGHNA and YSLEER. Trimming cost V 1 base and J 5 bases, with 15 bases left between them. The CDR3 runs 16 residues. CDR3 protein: CASSQVGLSDDNEQFF. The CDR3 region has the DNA TGCGCCAGCAGCCAAGTGGGACTTAGCGACGACAATGAGCAGTTCTTC.

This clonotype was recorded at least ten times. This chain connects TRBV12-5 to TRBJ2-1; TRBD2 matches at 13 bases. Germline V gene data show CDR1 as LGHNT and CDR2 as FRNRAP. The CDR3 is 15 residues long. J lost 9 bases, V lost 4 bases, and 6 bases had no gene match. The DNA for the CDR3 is TGTGCTAGTGGTTCCGGACTAGCGGGAGTTGGTGAGCAGTTCTTC. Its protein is CASGSGLAGVGEQFF.

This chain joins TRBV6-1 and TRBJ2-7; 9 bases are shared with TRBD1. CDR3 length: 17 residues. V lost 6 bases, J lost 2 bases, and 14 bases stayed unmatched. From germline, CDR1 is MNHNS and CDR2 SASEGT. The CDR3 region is CASRRHRTGANAYEQYF. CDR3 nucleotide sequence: TGTGCCAGCAGACGACACCGGACAGGGGCGAACGCCTACGAGCAGTACTTC.

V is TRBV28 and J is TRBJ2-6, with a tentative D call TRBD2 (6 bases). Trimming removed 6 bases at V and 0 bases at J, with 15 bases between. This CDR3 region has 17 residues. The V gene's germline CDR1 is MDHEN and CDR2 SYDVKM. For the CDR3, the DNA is TGTGCCAGCAGGTCACTAGCCTTAAACTCTGGGGCCAACGTCCTGACTTTC. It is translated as CASRSLALNSGANVLTF.

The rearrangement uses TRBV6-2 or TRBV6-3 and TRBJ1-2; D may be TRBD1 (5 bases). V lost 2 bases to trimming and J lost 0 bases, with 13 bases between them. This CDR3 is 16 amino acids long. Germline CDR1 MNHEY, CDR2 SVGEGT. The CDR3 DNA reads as TGTGCCAGCAGTTACCGAGTGGGGGATCCTAACTATGGCTACACCTTC. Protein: CASSYRVGDPNYGYTF.

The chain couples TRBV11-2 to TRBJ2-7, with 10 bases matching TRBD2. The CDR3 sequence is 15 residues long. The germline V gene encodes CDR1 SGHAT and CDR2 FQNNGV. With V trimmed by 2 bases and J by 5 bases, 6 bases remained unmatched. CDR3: CASSLMLAGDDEQYF. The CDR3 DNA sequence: TGTGCCAGCAGCTTAATGCTAGCGGGGGATGACGAGCAGTACTTC.

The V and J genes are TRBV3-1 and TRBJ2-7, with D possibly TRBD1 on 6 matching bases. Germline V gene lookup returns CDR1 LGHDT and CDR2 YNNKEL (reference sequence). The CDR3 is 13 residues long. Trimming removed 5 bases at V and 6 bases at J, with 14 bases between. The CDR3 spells CASSTEQGFEQYF. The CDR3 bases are TGTGCCAGCAGCACCGAACAGGGTTTCGAGCAGTACTTC.

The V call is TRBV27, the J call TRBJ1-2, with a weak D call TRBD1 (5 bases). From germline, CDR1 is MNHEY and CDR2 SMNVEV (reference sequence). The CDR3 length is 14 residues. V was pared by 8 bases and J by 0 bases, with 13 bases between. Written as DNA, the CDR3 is TGTGCCAGCTCTGCGGGGGTAGCTAACTATGGCTACACCTTC. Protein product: CASSAGVANYGYTF.

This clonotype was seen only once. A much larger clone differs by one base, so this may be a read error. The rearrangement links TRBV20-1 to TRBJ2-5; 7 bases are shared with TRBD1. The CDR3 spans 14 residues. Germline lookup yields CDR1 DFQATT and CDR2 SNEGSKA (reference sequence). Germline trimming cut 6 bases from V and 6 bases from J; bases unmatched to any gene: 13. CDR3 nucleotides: TGCAGTGCCTCACTTACGACAGGGAGTAAGACCCAGTACTTC. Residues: CSASLTTGSKTQYF.

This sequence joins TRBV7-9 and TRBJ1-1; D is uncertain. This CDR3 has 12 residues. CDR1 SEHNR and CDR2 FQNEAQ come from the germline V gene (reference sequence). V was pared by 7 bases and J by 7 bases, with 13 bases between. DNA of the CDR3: TGTGCCAGCACCCCAGACGGGGTTGAAGCTTTCTTT. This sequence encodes CASTPDGVEAFF.

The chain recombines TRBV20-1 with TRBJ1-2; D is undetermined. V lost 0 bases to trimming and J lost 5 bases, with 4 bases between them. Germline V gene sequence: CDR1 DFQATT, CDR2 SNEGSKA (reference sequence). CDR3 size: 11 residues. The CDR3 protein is CSARDRYGYTF. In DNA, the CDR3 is TGCAGTGCTAGAGATCGATATGGCTACACCTTC.

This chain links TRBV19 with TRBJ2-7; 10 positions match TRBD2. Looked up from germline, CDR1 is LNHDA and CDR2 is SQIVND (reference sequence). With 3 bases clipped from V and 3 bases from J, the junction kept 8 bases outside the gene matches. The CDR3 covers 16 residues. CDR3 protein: CASSIGLAGVHYEQYF. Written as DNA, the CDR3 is TGTGCCAGTAGTATTGGGCTAGCGGGAGTTCACTACGAGCAGTACTTC.

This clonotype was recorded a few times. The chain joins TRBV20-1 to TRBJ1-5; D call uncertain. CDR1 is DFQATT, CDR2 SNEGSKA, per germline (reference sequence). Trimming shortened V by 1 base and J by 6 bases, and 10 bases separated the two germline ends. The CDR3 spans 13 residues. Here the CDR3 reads CSARVPGIQPQHF. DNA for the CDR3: TGCAGTGCTAGAGTCCCCGGGATTCAGCCCCAGCATTTT.

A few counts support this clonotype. CDR3: CAWSASWKASKNIQYF. CDR3 DNA sequence: TGTGCCTGGAGTGCTAGCTGGAAGGCTTCAAAAAACATTCAGTACTTC. This chain connects TRBV30 to TRBJ2-4; D might be TRBD2 (5 bases). This CDR3 is 16 amino acids long. The V and J ends lost 1 base and 4 bases respectively, with 17 bases between them. Germline V lookup: CDR1 GTSNPN, CDR2 SVGIG (reference sequence).

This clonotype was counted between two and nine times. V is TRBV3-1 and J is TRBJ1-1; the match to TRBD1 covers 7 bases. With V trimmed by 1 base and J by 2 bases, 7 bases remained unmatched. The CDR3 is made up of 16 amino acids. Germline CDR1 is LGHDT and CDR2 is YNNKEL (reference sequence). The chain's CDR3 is CASSQVWDRANTEAFF. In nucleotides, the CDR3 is TGTGCCAGCAGCCAAGTTTGGGACAGAGCCAACACTGAAGCTTTCTTT.

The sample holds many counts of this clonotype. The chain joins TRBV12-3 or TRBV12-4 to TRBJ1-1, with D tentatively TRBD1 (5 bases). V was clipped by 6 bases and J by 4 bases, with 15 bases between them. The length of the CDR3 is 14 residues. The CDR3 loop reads CASSLKRGTTEAFF. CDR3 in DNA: TGTGCCAGCAGCCTGAAGAGGGGAACCACTGAAGCTTTCTTT.

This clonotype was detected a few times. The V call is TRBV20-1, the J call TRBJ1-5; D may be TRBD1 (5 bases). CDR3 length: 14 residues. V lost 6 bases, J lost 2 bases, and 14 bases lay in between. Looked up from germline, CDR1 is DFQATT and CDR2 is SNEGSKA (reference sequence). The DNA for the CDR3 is TGCAGTGCGGAGTGGAGGGACCGCAATCAGCCCCAGCATTTT. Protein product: CSAEWRDRNQPQHF.

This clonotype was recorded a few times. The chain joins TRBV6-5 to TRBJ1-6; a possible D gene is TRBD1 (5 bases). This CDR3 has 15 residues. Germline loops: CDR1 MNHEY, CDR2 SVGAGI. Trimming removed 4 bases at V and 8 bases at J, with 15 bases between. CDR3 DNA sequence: TGTGCCAGCAGTTCAGGGATCGATGCTTATTCACCCCTCCACTTT. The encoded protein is CASSSGIDAYSPLHF.

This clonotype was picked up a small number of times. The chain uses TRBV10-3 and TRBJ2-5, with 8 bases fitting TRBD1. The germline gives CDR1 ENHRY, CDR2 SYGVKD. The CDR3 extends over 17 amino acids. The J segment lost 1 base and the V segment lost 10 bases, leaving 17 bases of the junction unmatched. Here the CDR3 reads CATARGVRQGIQETQYF. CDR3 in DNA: TGTGCCACCGCGCGAGGGGTGAGACAGGGGATCCAAGAGACCCAGTACTTC.

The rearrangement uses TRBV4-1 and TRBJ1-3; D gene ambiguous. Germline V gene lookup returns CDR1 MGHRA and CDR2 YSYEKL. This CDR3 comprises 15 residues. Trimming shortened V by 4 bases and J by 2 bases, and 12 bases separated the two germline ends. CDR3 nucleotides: TGCGCCAGCAGCCTACCATCTGGTACTGGAAACACCATATATTTT. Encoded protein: CASSLPSGTGNTIYF.

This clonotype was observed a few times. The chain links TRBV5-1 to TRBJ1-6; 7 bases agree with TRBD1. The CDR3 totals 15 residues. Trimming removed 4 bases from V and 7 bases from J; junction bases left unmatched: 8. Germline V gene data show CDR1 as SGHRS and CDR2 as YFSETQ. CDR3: CASSDDRDLNSPLHF. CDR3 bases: TGCGCCAGCAGCGATGACAGGGACTTGAATTCACCCCTCCACTTT.

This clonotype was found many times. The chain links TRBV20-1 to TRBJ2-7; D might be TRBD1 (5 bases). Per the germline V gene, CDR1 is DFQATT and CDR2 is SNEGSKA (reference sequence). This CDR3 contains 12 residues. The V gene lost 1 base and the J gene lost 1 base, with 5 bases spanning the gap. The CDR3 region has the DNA TGCAGTGCTAGAGCAGGGTCCTACGAGCAGTACTTC. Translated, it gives CSARAGSYEQYF.